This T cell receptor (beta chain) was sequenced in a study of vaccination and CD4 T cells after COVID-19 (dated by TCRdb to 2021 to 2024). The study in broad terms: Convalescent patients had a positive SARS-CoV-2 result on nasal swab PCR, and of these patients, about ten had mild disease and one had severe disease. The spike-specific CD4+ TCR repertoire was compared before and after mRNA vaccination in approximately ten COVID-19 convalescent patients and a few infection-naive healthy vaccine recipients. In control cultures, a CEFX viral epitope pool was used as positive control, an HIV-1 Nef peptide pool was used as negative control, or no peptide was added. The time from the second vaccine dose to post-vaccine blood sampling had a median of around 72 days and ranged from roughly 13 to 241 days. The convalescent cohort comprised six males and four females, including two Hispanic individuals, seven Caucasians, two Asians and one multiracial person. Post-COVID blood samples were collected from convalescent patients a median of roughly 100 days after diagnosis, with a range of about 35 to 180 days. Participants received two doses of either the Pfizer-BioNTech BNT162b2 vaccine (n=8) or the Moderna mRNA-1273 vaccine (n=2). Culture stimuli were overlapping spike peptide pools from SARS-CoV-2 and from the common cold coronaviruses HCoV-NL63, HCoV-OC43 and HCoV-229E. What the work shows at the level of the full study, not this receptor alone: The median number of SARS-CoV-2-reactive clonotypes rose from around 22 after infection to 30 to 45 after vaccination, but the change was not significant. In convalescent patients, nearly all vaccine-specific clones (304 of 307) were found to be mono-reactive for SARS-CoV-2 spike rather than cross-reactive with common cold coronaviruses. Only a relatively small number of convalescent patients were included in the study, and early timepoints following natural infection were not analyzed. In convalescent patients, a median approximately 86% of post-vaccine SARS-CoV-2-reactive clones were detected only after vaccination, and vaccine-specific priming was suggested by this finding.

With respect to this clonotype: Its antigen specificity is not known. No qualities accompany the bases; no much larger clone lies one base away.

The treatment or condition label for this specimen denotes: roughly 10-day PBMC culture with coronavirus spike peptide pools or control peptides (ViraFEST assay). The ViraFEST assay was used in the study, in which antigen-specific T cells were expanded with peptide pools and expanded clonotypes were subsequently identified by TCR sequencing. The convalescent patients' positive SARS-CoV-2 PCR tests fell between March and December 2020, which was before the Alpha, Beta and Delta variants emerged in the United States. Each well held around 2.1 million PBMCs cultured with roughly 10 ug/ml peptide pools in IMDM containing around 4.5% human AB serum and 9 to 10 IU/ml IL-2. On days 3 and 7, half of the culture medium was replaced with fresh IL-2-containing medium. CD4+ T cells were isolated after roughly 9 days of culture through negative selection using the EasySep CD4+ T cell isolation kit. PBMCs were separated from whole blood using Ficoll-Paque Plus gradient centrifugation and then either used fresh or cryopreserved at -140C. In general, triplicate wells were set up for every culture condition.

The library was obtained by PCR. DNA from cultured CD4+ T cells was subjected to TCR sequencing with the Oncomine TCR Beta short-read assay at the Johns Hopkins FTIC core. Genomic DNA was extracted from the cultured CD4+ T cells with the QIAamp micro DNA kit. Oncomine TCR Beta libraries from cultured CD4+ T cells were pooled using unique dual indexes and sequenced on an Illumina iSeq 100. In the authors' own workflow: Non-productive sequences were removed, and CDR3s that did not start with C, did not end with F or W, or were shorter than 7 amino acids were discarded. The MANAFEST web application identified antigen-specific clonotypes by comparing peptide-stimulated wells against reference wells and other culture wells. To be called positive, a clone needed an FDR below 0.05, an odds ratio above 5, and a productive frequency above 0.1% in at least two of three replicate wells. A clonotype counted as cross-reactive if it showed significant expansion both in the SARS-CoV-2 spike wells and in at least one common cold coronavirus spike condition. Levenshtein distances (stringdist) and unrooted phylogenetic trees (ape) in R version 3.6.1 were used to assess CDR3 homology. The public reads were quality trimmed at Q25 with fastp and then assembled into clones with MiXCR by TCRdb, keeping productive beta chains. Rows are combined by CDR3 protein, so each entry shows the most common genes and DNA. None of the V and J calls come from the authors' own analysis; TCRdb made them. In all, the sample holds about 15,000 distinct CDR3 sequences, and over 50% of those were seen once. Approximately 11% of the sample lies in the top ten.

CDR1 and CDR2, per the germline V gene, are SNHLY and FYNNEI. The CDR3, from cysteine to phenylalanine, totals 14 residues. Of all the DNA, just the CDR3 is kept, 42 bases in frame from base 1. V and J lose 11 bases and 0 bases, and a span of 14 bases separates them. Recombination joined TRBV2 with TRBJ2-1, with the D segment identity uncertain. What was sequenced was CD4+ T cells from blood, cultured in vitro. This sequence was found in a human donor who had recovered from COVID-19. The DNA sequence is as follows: TGTGCCGGCTCCGTCGTTAGCTCCTACAATGAGCAGTTCTTC. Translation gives CAGSVVSSYNEQFF.